This T cell receptor (beta chain) is from a study of T cell repertoires in cytomegalovirus infection. On the study more broadly: Recently identified HLA-C-restricted and well-studied HLA-B-restricted CMV epitopes were used. From public TCR beta signatures came an indication of both CMV infection and matching HLA type. Findings and limits, study-wide: Public TCR beta family frequency separated CMV-and-HLA carriers, including in an independent cohort. The ex vivo response was dominated by HLA-C-restricted CMV-specific TCR beta clonotypes.

TCRdb reprocessed the reads with MiXCR, giving one entry per CDR3 protein. Seen here are about 340,000 distinct CDR3 sequences, roughly 28% observed once, and the top ten hold around 19%. Note on this clonotype: Its antigen is not known.

The V end was cut by 0 bases, the J end by 11 bases, with 11 bases between. The CDR3 extends over 13 amino acids. Germline values: CDR1 MGHRA, CDR2 YSYEKL. The TCR was taken from a human donor in good health (CMV status not recorded). Some clones in this sample may be carry-over from other donors' samples. The chain uses TRBV4-1 and TRBJ1-5; perhaps TRBD1 as D (5 bases). The sequencing used cultured PBMCs, collected from culture after CMV antigen stimulation. CDR3 sequence (DNA): TGCGCCAGCAGCCAAGATGGGGCAGCTGCCCAGCATTTT. This encodes CASSQDGAAAQHF.